This TCR beta chain was recovered during a study of identical twins. The CDR3 loop spans 13 amino acids. In germline, CDR1 is SGHRS, CDR2 YFSETQ. With 5 bases removed from V and 1 base from J, the gap between germline ends came to 9 bases. TCRdb re-called the 5' RACE reads through MiXCR, storing one row per CDR3 protein. The sample lists 450,000 or so distinct CDR3 sequences; over 12% were seen once. In this sample, this clonotype turned up a few times. These data were also reused for a study on yellow fever vaccine responses in identical twins.

This clonotype was obtained from a woman younger than 30 in good health. The sample was CD4+ T cells sorted from blood. This chain links TRBV5-1 with TRBJ1-1; a possible D gene is TRBD1 (5 bases). The CDR3 protein is CASRQQENTEAFF. The CDR3 nucleotides are TGCGCCAGCAGACAACAGGAGAACACTGAAGCTTTCTTT.